The next 2 T cell receptor beta chains were all read from a single sample in a study of cytomegalovirus exposure and HLA in healthy donors. Primers for the PCR totalled 60 Vbeta and 13 Jbeta. TCRdb's copy holds only in-frame clones and misses some; the assay was immunoSEQ multiplex PCR. The sample consists of about 180,000 clones, roughly 80% of them appearing once. Input material: PBMCs. The receptors stem from a man between 18 and 29 years old in good health and CMV-seronegative.

This chain connects TRBV28 to TRBJ2-3, with a possible D match to TRBD2 (6 bases). CDR3 length: 15 amino acids. Per the germline V gene, CDR1 is MDHEN and CDR2 is SYDVKM. With 6 bases removed from V and 7 bases from J, the gap between germline ends came to 20 bases. CDR3 in amino acids: CASSLGFSGRNTQYF. CDR3 bases: TGTGCCAGCAGCCTGGGGTTCAGTGGGAGGAATACGCAGTATTTT.

The chain has TRBV6-1 and TRBJ1-2; maybe TRBD1 (6 bases). The V end lost 3 bases, the J end lost 8 bases, and 19 bases lay between the germline ends. The CDR3 length is 15 residues. The germline CDR1 and CDR2 sequences are MNHNS and SASEGT. The CDR3: CASSDPVPGQVGYTF. The DNA for the CDR3 is TGTGCCAGCAGTGATCCTGTCCCGGGACAAGTGGGCTACACCTTC.